The 20 T cell receptor beta chains reported below all come from one sample, sequenced in a study of cytomegalovirus exposure and HLA in healthy donors. A multiplex PCR was run with 60 Vbeta primers and 13 Jbeta primers. Clones were sequenced by immunoSEQ multiplex PCR, and TCRdb holds only the in-frame ones, with some missing. The sample gives 90,000 to 110,000 clones, 9.5% to 15% of which show up once; roughly a sixth is in the top ten. What was sequenced was PBMCs. The origin of the receptors is a man aged 35-49 years in good health and CMV-seropositive.

V is TRBV5-1 and J is TRBJ1-3, with TRBD1 identical over 8 bases. Germline lookup yields CDR1 SGHRS and CDR2 YFSETQ. The CDR3 spans 14 residues. V gave up 4 bases and J gave up 3 bases; unmatched junction bases: 3. CDR3 nucleotides: TGCGCCAGCAGCAGCGGGACAGGTGGAAACACCATATATTTT. It is translated as CASSSGTGGNTIYF.

This clone has just a few counts. CDR3 sequence: CASSGQGLGYEQYF. CDR3 nucleotides: TGTGCCAGCAGCGGACAGGGGCTTGGCTACGAGCAGTACTTC. The chain joins TRBV6-5 to TRBJ2-7; 9 bases agree with TRBD1. Trimming at V came to 6 bases and at J to 3 bases, leaving 6 bases not matched to a gene. The length of the CDR3 is 14 residues. Germline assignment: CDR1 MNHEY and CDR2 SVGAGI.

In its sample, this clone was seen a few times. The chain is built from TRBV7-2 and TRBJ2-1; TRBD2 agrees at 14 bases. The CDR3 runs 16 residues. Losses at the gene ends were 8 bases for V and 9 bases for J; bases not matched to a gene: 12. Germline values: CDR1 SGHTA, CDR2 FQGNSA. The CDR3 loop is CASGPGGTSGSTEQFF. CDR3 coding DNA: TGTGCCAGCGGACCTGGGGGGACTAGCGGGAGCACTGAGCAGTTCTTC.

This clone was picked up a small number of times. This chain connects TRBV7-3 to TRBJ1-1, with TRBD1 identical over 10 bases. Trimming cost V 5 bases and J 5 bases; bases outside gene matches: 5. This CDR3 region has 14 residues. CDR1 and CDR2 from the germline V gene are SGHTA and FQGTGA. The CDR3, as DNA: TGTGCCAGCAGCCCCGGGACAGGGGATACTGAAGCTTTCTTT. Protein: CASSPGTGDTEAFF.

This rearrangement joins TRBV10-3 to TRBJ2-3; a weak D match, TRBD2 (5 bases). The ends were cut back, 4 bases at V and 2 bases at J, with 13 bases in the middle. Germline V gene sequence: CDR1 ENHRY, CDR2 SYGVKD. The CDR3 runs to 15 residues. This CDR3 reads CAISASGFPTDTQYF. DNA of the CDR3: TGTGCCATCAGTGCATCGGGGTTCCCCACAGATACGCAGTATTTT.

This clone has just a few counts. The chain recombines TRBV5-1 with TRBJ1-1, with D perhaps TRBD1 (6 bases). Between the trimmed V and J ends, which lost 0 bases and 4 bases, there was a span of 19 bases. Germline CDR1 is SGHRS and CDR2 is YFSETQ. There are 17 residues in the CDR3. This CDR3 is CASSLGPGGSRSTEAFF. CDR3 in DNA: TGCGCCAGCAGCTTGGGGCCGGGGGGCTCCCGCAGCACTGAAGCTTTCTTT.

As to this clone: At one end the junction does not follow the germline gene, possibly because of a read error. This rearrangement joins TRBV28 to TRBJ1-4, with D maybe TRBD1 (6 bases). The germline V gene encodes CDR1 MDHEN and CDR2 SYDVKM. This CDR3 has 15 residues. As DNA, the CDR3 is TGTGCCAGCAGTTTCCAACAGGGTGGTGTTGAAAAACTGCTTTTT. It specifies CASSFQQGGVEKLLF.

This clone was counted between two and nine times. This chain links TRBV15 with TRBJ1-2; D call uncertain. The germline V gene encodes CDR1 LNHNV and CDR2 YYDKDF (reference sequence). V was trimmed by 0 bases and J by 2 bases, leaving 13 bases between them. The length of the CDR3 is 16 residues. In nucleotides, the CDR3 is TGTGCCACCAGCAGAGATGAACAGAAAACAAACTATGGCTACACCTTC. Its translation is CATSRDEQKTNYGYTF.

This clone showed up just a few times. This chain uses TRBV5-1 with TRBJ2-4; D is perhaps TRBD1 (5 bases). Trimming removed 1 base from V and 1 base from J, with 12 bases in between. Germline V gene data show CDR1 as SGHRS and CDR2 as YFSETQ. The CDR3 runs to 16 residues. The CDR3 here is CASSLNTGAAKNIQYF. DNA of the CDR3: TGCGCCAGCAGCTTGAATACAGGAGCCGCCAAAAACATTCAGTACTTC.

This clone has a handful of counts. The chain employs TRBV30 and TRBJ2-3; no definite D call. With 0 bases removed from V and 5 bases from J, the gap between germline ends came to 3 bases. The CDR3 is 11 amino acids. CDR1 and CDR2 from the germline V gene are GTSNPN and SVGIG (reference sequence). CDR3 nucleotides: TGTGCCTGGAGTGTACAAGATACGCAGTATTTT. This encodes CAWSVQDTQYF.

This clone was counted ten times or more. The chain recombines TRBV5-8 with TRBJ1-5, with no clear D. Germline V gives CDR1 SGHTS, CDR2 YDEGEE. The CDR3 has 15 residues. The germline V and J ends were trimmed by 0 bases and 0 bases, with 7 bases remaining between them. The CDR3 loop is CASSLGGYSNQPQHF. The CDR3 DNA reads as TGTGCCAGCAGCTTGGGCGGCTATAGCAATCAGCCCCAGCATTTT. The variable domain in full, with the rest retrieved from reference TRBV5-8 and TRBJ1-5, is EAGVTQSPTHLIKTRGQQATLRCSPISGHTSVYWYQQALGLGLQFLLWYDEGEERNRGNFPPRFSGRQFPNYSSELNVNALELEDSALYLCASSLGGYSNQPQHFGDGTRLSIL.

This clone was seen more than once but under ten times. V gene TRBV5-1 combines with J gene TRBJ2-2; the match to TRBD2 covers 7 bases. The CDR3 contains 16 residues. Trimming at V came to 3 bases and at J to 1 base, leaving 6 bases not matched to a gene. Germline values: CDR1 SGHRS, CDR2 YFSETQ. The CDR3 bases are TGCGCCAGCAGCTGGGATAGCGGGCAGAACACCGGGGAGCTGTTTTTT. This sequence encodes CASSWDSGQNTGELFF. The whole variable domain, filled in from reference TRBV5-1 and TRBJ2-2, reads KAGVTQTPRYLIKTRGQQVTLSCSPISGHRSVSWYQQTPGQGLQFLFEYFSETQRNKGNFPGRFSGRQFSNSRSEMNVSTLELGDSALYLCASSWDSGQNTGELFFGEGSRLTVL.

This clone was seen only a few times. The chain links TRBV4-2 to TRBJ2-7; 7 positions agree with TRBD1. V trimming: 2 bases; J trimming: 4 bases; junction bases outside the gene matches: 11. This CDR3 is 16 amino acids long. Per the germline V gene, CDR1 is LGHNA and CDR2 is YNFKEQ. CDR3 nucleotide sequence: TGTGCCAGCAGCCAAAGACTCGGGACAGCTCTTTACGAGCAGTACTTC. Translated: CASSQRLGTALYEQYF.

This clone was detected only a few times. The V and J genes are TRBV19 and TRBJ2-6; TRBD1 might be the D (5 bases). The CDR3 is made up of 16 amino acids. The germline V gene has CDR1 LNHDA and CDR2 SQIVND (reference sequence). The V end lost 9 bases, the J end lost 4 bases, and 19 bases lay between the germline ends. Here the CDR3 DNA reads TGTGCCAGCGTTGAAACAGGCGTCGGGGGGGCCAACGTCCTGACTTTC. Translating gives CASVETGVGGANVLTF.

In this sample, this clone turned up a few times. The chain links TRBV6-6 to TRBJ1-5; TRBD1 aligns across 8 bases. The germline V gene encodes CDR1 MNHNY and CDR2 SVGAGI (reference sequence). This CDR3 comprises 12 residues. Germline trimming cut 8 bases from V and 4 bases from J; bases unmatched to any gene: 1. The CDR3 spells CASHRGNQPQHF. The CDR3 DNA sequence: TGTGCCAGCCACAGGGGGAATCAGCCCCAGCATTTT.

This clone was counted only a few times. V and J are TRBV4-1 and TRBJ2-1, with 9 bases matching TRBD1. Germline CDR1 MGHRA, CDR2 YSYEKL. The CDR3 has 15 residues. Trimming at V came to 4 bases and at J to 8 bases, leaving 9 bases not matched to a gene. CDR3 in amino acids: CASSPGQGPSHEQFF. CDR3 sequence (DNA): TGCGCCAGCAGCCCTGGACAGGGGCCATCTCATGAGCAGTTCTTC.

This chain links TRBV7-8 with TRBJ2-1; TRBD2 matches 10 bases. The CDR3 runs 15 residues. Looked up from germline, CDR1 is SGHVS and CDR2 is FQNEAQ. The trim removed 5 bases at V and 7 bases at J, leaving 8 bases unmatched. CDR3 amino acids: CASSQEGLALNEQFF. The CDR3 region has the DNA TGTGCCAGCAGCCAAGAGGGACTAGCGCTTAATGAGCAGTTCTTC.

The V gene is TRBV6-4, the J gene TRBJ2-1, with TRBD2 matching over 10 bases. Trimming took 5 bases from V and 8 from J; bases not matched to a gene: 6. The CDR3 covers 14 residues. Germline V gives CDR1 MRHNA, CDR2 SNTAGT. The CDR3 protein is CASSPVAGGHEQFF. CDR3 coding DNA: TGTGCCAGCAGTCCGGTAGCGGGAGGTCATGAGCAGTTCTTC.

This clone was seen a few times. This chain connects TRBV9 to TRBJ1-1; D may be TRBD1 (6 bases). This CDR3 is built from 15 residues. The V gene lost 0 bases and the J gene lost 0 bases, with 9 bases spanning the gap. Germline V lookup: CDR1 SGDLS, CDR2 YYNGEE. The CDR3 protein is CASSVDQGLNTEAFF. Here the CDR3 DNA reads TGTGCCAGCAGCGTAGATCAGGGGCTGAACACTGAAGCTTTCTTT.

The genes are TRBV12-2 and TRBJ2-3; TRBD2 is the table's D call and was not checked against the DNA. TRBV12-2 is labeled a pseudogene. The CDR3 loop spans 17 amino acids. CDR3 sequence: CASRSTGLAGDSDTQYF. The CDR3 DNA reads TGTGCAAGTCGCTCAACTGGGCTAGCGGGAGATTCAGATACGCAGTATTTT.